These 8 T cell receptor beta chains were sequenced from one sample in a study of control samples from healthy donors and cancer patients (dated by TCRdb to 2018 to 2020). Receptor amplification or capture employed the immunoSEQ multiplex PCR assay. TCRdb provides this immuneACCESS table in a form limited to in-frame rearrangements. Some clones are lacking; in checked studies, under half of them reflect an unresolved V gene, and why the rest are absent is not known. The sample has roughly 190,000 clones on record, roughly nine tenths of them singletons. Together, the top ten hold about 1.7% of the sample. Input material: blood. The receptors stem from a man between 25 and 39 years old in good health.

V gene TRBV5-5 combines with J gene TRBJ1-1; the D gene is possibly TRBD1 (6 bases). The germline V gene encodes CDR1 SGHKS and CDR2 YYEKEE (reference sequence). This CDR3 comprises 15 residues. V shed 1 base and J shed 0 bases, with 10 bases lying between them. This CDR3 is CASSLFQGMNTEAFF. CDR3 DNA sequence: TGTGCCAGCAGCTTGTTTCAGGGGATGAACACTGAAGCTTTCTTT.

The chain links TRBV5-5 to TRBJ2-7; 9 bases map to TRBD1. Germline CDR1 and CDR2: SGHKS and YYEKEE (reference sequence). V was clipped by 0 bases and J by 5 bases; unmatched bases: 6. This CDR3 spans 15 amino acids. The CDR3 protein is CASSLGDREVDEQYF. The CDR3 region has the DNA TGTGCCAGCAGCTTGGGGGACAGGGAGGTCGACGAGCAGTACTTC.

V usage is TRBV5-1 and J usage is TRBJ2-5, with TRBD2 as a possible D gene (7 bases). This CDR3 comprises 15 residues. V was trimmed by 4 bases and J by 5 bases, leaving 18 bases between them. Germline CDR1 SGHRS, CDR2 YFSETQ. Written as DNA, the CDR3 is TGCGCCAGCAGCCCACGGGGGGCTCCTTCGGAGACCCAGTACTTC. Protein: CASSPRGAPSETQYF.

V gene TRBV7-9 combines with J gene TRBJ1-1, with 7 bases fitting TRBD1. Germline V gene sequence: CDR1 SEHNR, CDR2 FQNEAQ (reference sequence). The CDR3 consists of 15 residues. V trimming: 5 bases; J trimming: 0 bases; junction bases outside the gene matches: 6. The CDR3 is CASSLGDRVNTEAFF. CDR3 bases: TGTGCCAGCAGCCTAGGTGACAGGGTGAACACTGAAGCTTTCTTT.

This clone turned up a few times. The chain uses TRBV2 and TRBJ1-5; weak D call: TRBD1 (6 bases). Deletions cut 5 bases from V and 0 bases from J, with 11 bases between. This CDR3 is built from 15 residues. Germline V gene lookup returns CDR1 SNHLY and CDR2 FYNNEI. The DNA for the CDR3 is TGTGCCAGCAGTTATGGACAGTATAGCAATCAGCCCCAGCATTTT. This codes for CASSYGQYSNQPQHF. Variable domain in full (rest from reference TRBV2 and TRBJ1-5): EPEVTQTPSHQVTQMGQEVILRCVPISNHLYFYWYRQILGQKVEFLVSFYNNEISEKSEIFDDQFSVERPDGSNFTLKIRSTKLEDSAMYFCASSYGQYSNQPQHFGDGTRLSIL.

This chain joins TRBV7-6 and TRBJ2-6; maybe TRBD1 (5 bases). The CDR3 is 16 amino acids. CDR1 is SGHVS, CDR2 FNYEAQ, per germline. Trimming stripped 5 bases from V and 4 bases from J, with 15 bases between. CDR3 in amino acids: CASSRSGALGANVLTF. The CDR3, as DNA: TGTGCCAGCAGCCGCTCTGGGGCCCTGGGGGCCAACGTCCTGACTTTC. Looking up the rest from reference TRBV7-6 and TRBJ2-6 gives the full variable domain: GAGVSQSPRYKVTKRGQDVALRCDPISGHVSLYWYRQALGQGPEFLTYFNYEAQQDKSGLPNDRFSAERPEGSISTLTIQRTEQRDSAMYRCASSRSGALGANVLTFGAGSRLTVL.

Written as DNA, the CDR3 is TGTGCCAGCAGGGCAAACAATGAGCAGTTCTTC. Translated: CASRANNEQFF. The chain couples TRBV6-5 to TRBJ2-1; D not certain. Between the trimmed V and J ends, which lost 6 bases and 5 bases, there was a span of 5 bases. Germline values: CDR1 MNHEY, CDR2 SVGAGI. CDR3 length: 11 amino acids.

This chain joins TRBV5-1 and TRBJ1-1; D might be TRBD1 (5 bases). V was shortened by 4 bases and J by 0 bases, with 16 bases between the two germline ends. The CDR3 is made up of 16 amino acids. CDR1 SGHRS and CDR2 YFSETQ come from the germline V gene. The CDR3 sequence is CASSPRPEGMNTEAFF. The CDR3 bases are TGCGCCAGCAGCCCCAGACCCGAGGGGATGAACACTGAAGCTTTCTTT.